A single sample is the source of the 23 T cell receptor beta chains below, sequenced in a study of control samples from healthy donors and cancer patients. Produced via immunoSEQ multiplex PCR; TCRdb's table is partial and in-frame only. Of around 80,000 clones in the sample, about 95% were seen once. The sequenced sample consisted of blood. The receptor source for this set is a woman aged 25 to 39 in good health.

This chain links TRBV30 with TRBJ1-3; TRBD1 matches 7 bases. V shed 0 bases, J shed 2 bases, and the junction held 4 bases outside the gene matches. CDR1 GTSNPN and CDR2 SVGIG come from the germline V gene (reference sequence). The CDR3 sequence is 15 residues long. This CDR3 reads CAWSVRDRAGNTIYF. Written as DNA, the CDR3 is TGTGCCTGGAGTGTACGTGACAGGGCTGGAAACACCATATATTTT.

The CDR3 DNA sequence: TGTGCCAGCAGGGATCAGATACCCGGAAACTATGGCTACACCTTC. Its protein is CASRDQIPGNYGYTF. This chain joins TRBV2 and TRBJ1-2; no firm D call. The CDR3 is 15 residues long. Germline values: CDR1 SNHLY, CDR2 FYNNEI. The germline V and J ends were trimmed by 6 bases and 2 bases, with 16 bases remaining between them.

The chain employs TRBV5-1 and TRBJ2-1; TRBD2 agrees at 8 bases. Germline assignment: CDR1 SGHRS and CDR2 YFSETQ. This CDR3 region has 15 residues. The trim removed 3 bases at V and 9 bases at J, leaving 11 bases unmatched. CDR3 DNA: TGCGCCAGCAGCTCAGTGATCTCCAGCGGGGGTGAGCAGTTCTTC. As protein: CASSSVISSGGEQFF.

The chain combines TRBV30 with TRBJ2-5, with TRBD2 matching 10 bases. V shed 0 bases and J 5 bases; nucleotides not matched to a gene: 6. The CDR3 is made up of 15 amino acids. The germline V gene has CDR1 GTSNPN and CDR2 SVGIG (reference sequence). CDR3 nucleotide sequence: TGTGCCTGGAGTGTACCTAGCGGGGGTTTTGAGACCCAGTACTTC. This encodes CAWSVPSGGFETQYF.

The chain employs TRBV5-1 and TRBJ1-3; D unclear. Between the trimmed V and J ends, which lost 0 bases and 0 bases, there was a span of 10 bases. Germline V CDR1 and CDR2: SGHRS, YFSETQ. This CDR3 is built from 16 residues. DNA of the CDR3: TGCGCCAGCAGCTTGGCACCCGGCAGCTCTGGAAACACCATATATTTT. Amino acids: CASSLAPGSSGNTIYF.

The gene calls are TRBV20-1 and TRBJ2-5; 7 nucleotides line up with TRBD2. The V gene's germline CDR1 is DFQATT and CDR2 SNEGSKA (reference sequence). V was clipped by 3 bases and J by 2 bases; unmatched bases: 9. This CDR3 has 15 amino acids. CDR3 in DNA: TGCAGTGCTAGTCTCGGACTAGGTATTCAAGAGACCCAGTACTTC. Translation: CSASLGLGIQETQYF.

The CDR3 protein is CASSTGGGETQYF. In DNA form, the CDR3 reads TGTGCCAGCAGTACAGGGGGGGGAGAGACCCAGTACTTC. This chain joins TRBV2 and TRBJ2-5; a weak D match, TRBD1 (8 bases). Germline values: CDR1 SNHLY, CDR2 FYNNEI. This CDR3 is 13 amino acids long. V lost 5 bases and J 4 bases, leaving 11 bases between the germline ends. Drawing the rest from reference TRBV2 and TRBJ2-5, the complete variable domain is EPEVTQTPSHQVTQMGQEVILRCVPISNHLYFYWYRQILGQKVEFLVSFYNNEISEKSEIFDDQFSVERPDGSNFTLKIRSTKLEDSAMYFCASSTGGGETQYFGPGTRLLVL.

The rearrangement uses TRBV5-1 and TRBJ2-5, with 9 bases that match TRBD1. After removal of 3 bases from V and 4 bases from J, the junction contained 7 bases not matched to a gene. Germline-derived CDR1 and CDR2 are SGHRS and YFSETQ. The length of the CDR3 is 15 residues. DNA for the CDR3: TGCGCCAGCAGCTCGGGGACAGGGCTAAGAGAGACCCAGTACTTC. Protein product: CASSSGTGLRETQYF.

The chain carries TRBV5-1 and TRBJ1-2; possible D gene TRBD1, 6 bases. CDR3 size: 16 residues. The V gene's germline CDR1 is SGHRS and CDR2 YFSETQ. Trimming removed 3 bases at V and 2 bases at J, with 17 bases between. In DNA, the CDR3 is TGCGCCAGCAGCTCGGAAGGCGGGACAACGAACTATGGCTACACCTTC. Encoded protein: CASSSEGGTTNYGYTF. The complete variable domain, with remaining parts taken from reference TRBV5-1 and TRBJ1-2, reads KAGVTQTPRYLIKTRGQQVTLSCSPISGHRSVSWYQQTPGQGLQFLFEYFSETQRNKGNFPGRFSGRQFSNSRSEMNVSTLELGDSALYLCASSSEGGTTNYGYTFGSGTRLTVV.

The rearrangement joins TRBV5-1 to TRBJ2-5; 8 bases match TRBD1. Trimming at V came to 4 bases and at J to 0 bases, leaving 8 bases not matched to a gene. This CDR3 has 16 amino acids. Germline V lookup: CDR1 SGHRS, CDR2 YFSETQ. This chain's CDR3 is CASSVSGTGHQETQYF. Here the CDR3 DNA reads TGCGCCAGCAGCGTATCCGGGACAGGACACCAAGAGACCCAGTACTTC.

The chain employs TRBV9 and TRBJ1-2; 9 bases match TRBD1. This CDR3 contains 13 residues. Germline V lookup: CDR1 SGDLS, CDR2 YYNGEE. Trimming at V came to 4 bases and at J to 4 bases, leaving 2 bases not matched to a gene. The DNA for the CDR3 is TGTGCCAGCAGCCCACAGGGGGCCTATGGCTACACCTTC. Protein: CASSPQGAYGYTF.

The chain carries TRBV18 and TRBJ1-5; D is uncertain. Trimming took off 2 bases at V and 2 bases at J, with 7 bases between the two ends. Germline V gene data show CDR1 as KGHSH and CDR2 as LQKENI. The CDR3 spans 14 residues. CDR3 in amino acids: CASSPVGGNQPQHF. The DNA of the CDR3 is TGTGCCAGCTCACCAGTAGGAGGCAATCAGCCCCAGCATTTT.

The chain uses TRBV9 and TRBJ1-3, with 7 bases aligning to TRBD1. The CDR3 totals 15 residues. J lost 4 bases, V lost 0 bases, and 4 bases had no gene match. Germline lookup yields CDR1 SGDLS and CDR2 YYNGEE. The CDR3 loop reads CASSVGPDRGNTIYF. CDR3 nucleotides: TGTGCCAGCAGCGTAGGCCCGGACAGGGGAAACACCATATATTTT.

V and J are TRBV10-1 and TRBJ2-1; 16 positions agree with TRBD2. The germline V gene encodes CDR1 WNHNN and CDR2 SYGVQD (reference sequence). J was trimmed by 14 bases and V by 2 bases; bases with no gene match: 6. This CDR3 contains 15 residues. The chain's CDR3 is CASSEGTSGGAAEFF. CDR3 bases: TGCGCCAGCAGTGAGGGGACTAGCGGGGGGGCAGCTGAGTTCTTC.

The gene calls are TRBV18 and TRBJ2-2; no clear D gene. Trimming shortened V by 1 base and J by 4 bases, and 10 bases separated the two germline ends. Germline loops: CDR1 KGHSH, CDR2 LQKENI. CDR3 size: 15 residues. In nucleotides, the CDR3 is TGTGCCAGCTCACCACAAACCGTGCCCACCGGGGAGCTGTTTTTT. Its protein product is CASSPQTVPTGELFF.

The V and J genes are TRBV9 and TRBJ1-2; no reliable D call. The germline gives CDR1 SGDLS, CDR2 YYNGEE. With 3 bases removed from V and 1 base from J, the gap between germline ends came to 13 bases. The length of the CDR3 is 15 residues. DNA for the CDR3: TGTGCCAGCAGCGCCGACCCATCAGTTAACTATGGCTACACCTTC. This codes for CASSADPSVNYGYTF.

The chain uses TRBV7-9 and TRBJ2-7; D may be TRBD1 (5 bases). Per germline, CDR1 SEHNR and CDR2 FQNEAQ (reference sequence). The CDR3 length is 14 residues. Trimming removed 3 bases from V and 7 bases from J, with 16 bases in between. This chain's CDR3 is CASSFSTEQQEQYV. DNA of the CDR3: TGTGCCAGCAGCTTTTCGACAGAACAGCAGGAGCAGTACGTC.

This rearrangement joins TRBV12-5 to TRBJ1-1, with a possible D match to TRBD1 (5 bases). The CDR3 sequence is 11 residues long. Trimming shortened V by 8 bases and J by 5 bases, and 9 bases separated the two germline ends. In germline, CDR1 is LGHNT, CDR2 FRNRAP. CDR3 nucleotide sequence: TGTGCTAGTCTAGGGGTGACTGAAGCTTTCTTT. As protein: CASLGVTEAFF.

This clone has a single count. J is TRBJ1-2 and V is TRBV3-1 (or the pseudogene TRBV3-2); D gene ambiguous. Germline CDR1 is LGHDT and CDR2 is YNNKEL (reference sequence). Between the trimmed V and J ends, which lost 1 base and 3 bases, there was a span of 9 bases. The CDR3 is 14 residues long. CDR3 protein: CASSQGGIDYGYTF. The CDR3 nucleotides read TGTGCCAGCAGCCAAGGGGGAATTGACTATGGCTACACCTTC.

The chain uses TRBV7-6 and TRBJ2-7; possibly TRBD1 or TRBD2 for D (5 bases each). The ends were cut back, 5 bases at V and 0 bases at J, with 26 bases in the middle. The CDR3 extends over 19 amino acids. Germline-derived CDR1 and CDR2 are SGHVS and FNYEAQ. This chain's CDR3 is CASSPRSGWGSDSSYEQYF. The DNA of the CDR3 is TGTGCCAGCAGCCCGAGGTCGGGATGGGGGTCCGACAGCTCCTACGAGCAGTACTTC.

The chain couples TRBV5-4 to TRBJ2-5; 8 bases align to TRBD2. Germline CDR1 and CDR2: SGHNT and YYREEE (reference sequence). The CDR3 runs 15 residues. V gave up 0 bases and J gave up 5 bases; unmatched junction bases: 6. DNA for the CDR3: TGTGCCAGCAGCTTGGATTCGGCTAGCGGGGAGACCCAGTACTTC. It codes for CASSLDSASGETQYF.

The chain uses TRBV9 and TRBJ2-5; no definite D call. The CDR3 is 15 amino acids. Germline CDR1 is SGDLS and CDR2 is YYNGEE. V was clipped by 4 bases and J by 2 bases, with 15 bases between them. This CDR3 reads CASSSVLGPQETQYF. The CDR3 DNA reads TGTGCCAGCAGCAGCGTACTCGGGCCTCAAGAGACCCAGTACTTC. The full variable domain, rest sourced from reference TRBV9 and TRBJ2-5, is DSGVTQTPKHLITATGQRVTLRCSPRSGDLSVYWYQQSLDQGLQFLIQYYNGEERAKGNILERFSAQQFPDLHSELNLSSLELGDSALYFCASSSVLGPQETQYFGPGTRLLVL.

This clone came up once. Written as DNA, the CDR3 is TGTGCCAGCAGTTTATACCGCCGGACAGGGCTTTACGGAGGTGGAGAGACCCAGTACTTC. Encoded protein: CASSLYRRTGLYGGGETQYF. The chain is built from TRBV27 and TRBJ2-5; 8 nucleotides line up with TRBD1. Looked up from germline, CDR1 is MNHEY and CDR2 is SMNVEV (reference sequence). This CDR3 is 20 amino acids long. Germline trimming cut 1 base from V and 4 bases from J; bases unmatched to any gene: 20.